Below are 26 T cell receptor beta chains sequenced from a single sample in a study of blood T cell repertoires in COVID-19 (TCRdb year 2020). Receptor amplification or capture employed the immunoSEQ multiplex PCR assay. TCRdb provides this immuneACCESS table in a form limited to in-frame rearrangements. Some clones are lacking; in checked studies, under half of them reflect an unresolved V gene, and why the rest are absent is not known. The sample table holds around 40,000 clones, of which around 86% were seen once. The ten top clones hold about 22% of the sample. The sequenced material came from peripheral blood. Receptor source: a man aged 50 or older with active COVID-19.

The J gene is TRBJ2-2, the V gene TRBV7-6, with 8 bases aligning to TRBD1. The CDR3 loop spans 16 amino acids. The germline V gene encodes CDR1 SGHVS and CDR2 FNYEAQ. V shed 2 bases and J 4 bases; nucleotides not matched to a gene: 6. The CDR3 DNA follows: TGTGCCAGCAGCTTATCAGGGGGCGCCGGCACCGGGGAGCTGTTTTTT. Amino acid sequence: CASSLSGGAGTGELFF. Combining the CDR3 with reference TRBV7-6 and TRBJ2-2 gives the whole variable domain GAGVSQSPRYKVTKRGQDVALRCDPISGHVSLYWYRQALGQGPEFLTYFNYEAQQDKSGLPNDRFSAERPEGSISTLTIQRTEQRDSAMYRCASSLSGGAGTGELFFGEGSRLTVL.

The chain is built from TRBV28 and TRBJ1-2; D perhaps matches TRBD1 (5 bases). Germline V lookup: CDR1 MDHEN, CDR2 SYDVKM. The CDR3 loop spans 14 amino acids. V lost 4 bases, J lost 2 bases, and 11 bases lay in between. CDR3 sequence reads: CASSSPGLNYGYTF. The CDR3 region has the DNA TGTGCCAGCAGTTCGCCGGGACTCAACTATGGCTACACCTTC.

The chain carries TRBV6-2 or TRBV6-3 and TRBJ2-7; possible D gene TRBD2, 6 bases. V gave up 1 base and J gave up 4 bases, with 14 bases separating them. This CDR3 is 15 amino acids long. Germline CDR1 and CDR2: MNHEY and SVGEGT. The CDR3 reads CASSYWLAATYEQYF. CDR3 nucleotides: TGTGCCAGCAGTTACTGGTTAGCGGCTACATACGAGCAGTACTTC.

The CDR3: CASRTGTSGKADEQFF. In DNA form, the CDR3 reads TGCGCCAGCAGAACCGGGACTAGCGGTAAAGCGGATGAGCAGTTCTTC. The genes are TRBV5-1 and TRBJ2-1, with 11 positions matching TRBD2. The CDR3 loop spans 16 amino acids. Germline-derived CDR1 and CDR2 are SGHRS and YFSETQ. Trimming took 5 bases from V and 8 from J; bases not matched to a gene: 12.

J is TRBJ2-7 and V is TRBV7-2; maybe TRBD2 (5 bases). The CDR3 spans 16 residues. Germline assignment: CDR1 SGHTA and CDR2 FQGNSA. V lost 4 bases and J 2 bases, leaving 18 bases between the germline ends. CDR3 nucleotide sequence: TGTGCCAGCAGCTCCGAGGCGGGCAGGTACCCCTACGAGCAGTACTTC. Translating it yields CASSSEAGRYPYEQYF.

The chain joins TRBV11-3 to TRBJ2-1, with 9 bases matching TRBD2. The germline V gene has CDR1 SGHNT and CDR2 YENEEA. The J segment lost 9 bases and the V segment lost 4 bases, leaving 7 bases of the junction unmatched. This CDR3 has 14 amino acids. The CDR3 region is CASSWVAGVGEQFF. For the CDR3, the DNA is TGTGCCAGCAGCTGGGTAGCGGGAGTGGGTGAGCAGTTCTTC. The full variable domain, with the rest looked up from reference TRBV11-3 and TRBJ2-1, is EAGVVQSPRYKIIEKKQPVAFWCNPISGHNTLYWYLQNLGQGPELLIRYENEEAVDDSQLPKDRFSAERLKGVDSTLKIQPAELGDSAVYLCASSWVAGVGEQFFGPGTRLTVL.

The chain employs TRBV5-1 and TRBJ2-5; TRBD2 matches 10 bases. Germline lookup yields CDR1 SGHRS and CDR2 YFSETQ. The CDR3 is made up of 15 amino acids. The V and J ends lost 7 bases and 4 bases, in that order; junction bases with no gene match: 10. CDR3 DNA: TGCGCCAGCCGCTCTTCACTAGCGGGGCGAGAGACCCAGTACTTC. Protein product: CASRSSLAGRETQYF. Filled out from reference TRBV5-1 and TRBJ2-5, the complete variable domain reads KAGVTQTPRYLIKTRGQQVTLSCSPISGHRSVSWYQQTPGQGLQFLFEYFSETQRNKGNFPGRFSGRQFSNSRSEMNVSTLELGDSALYLCASRSSLAGRETQYFGPGTRLLVL.

The rearrangement links TRBV12-3 or TRBV12-4 to TRBJ1-6, with D uncertain. V was trimmed by 5 bases and J by 6 bases, leaving 8 bases between them. The CDR3 contains 13 residues. The CDR3 region has the DNA TGTGCCAGCAGTGTGCTACTTAATTCACCCCTCCACTTT. Protein product: CASSVLLNSPLHF.

The chain has TRBV30 and TRBJ2-1; D is unclear. The CDR3 is made up of 15 amino acids. Germline values: CDR1 GTSNPN, CDR2 SVGIG (reference sequence). V lost 3 bases and J lost 0, with 12 bases in between. CDR3 protein: CAWSPDFSSYNEQFF. The CDR3 region has the DNA TGTGCCTGGAGCCCTGACTTTAGCTCCTACAATGAGCAGTTCTTC.

The CDR3 DNA follows: TGTGCCAGCAGTCCCCGGGGACATGAAGCTTTCTTT. Translated, it gives CASSPRGHEAFF. V gene TRBV6-5 combines with J gene TRBJ1-1; TRBD1 is a possible D gene (6 bases). Germline CDR1 reads MNHEY; CDR2 reads SVGAGI. The CDR3 is 12 residues long. V lost 5 bases and J lost 7, with 11 bases in between.

The chain combines TRBV9 with TRBJ2-1; weak D call: TRBD2 (6 bases). The CDR3 has 15 amino acids. Germline V lookup: CDR1 SGDLS, CDR2 YYNGEE. V lost 4 bases, J lost 4 bases, and 15 bases lay in between. CDR3 sequence (DNA): TGTGCCAGCAGCCCTCATAGCGGAACTTACAATGAGCAGTTCTTC. Its protein product is CASSPHSGTYNEQFF.

J is TRBJ2-3 and V is TRBV6-5; TRBD2 might be the D (6 bases). The CDR3 sequence is 15 residues long. V dropped 0 bases and J dropped 4 bases, with 11 bases sitting between them. CDR1 is MNHEY, CDR2 SVGAGI, per germline. This CDR3 is CASSYSRWRADTQYF. Written as DNA, the CDR3 is TGTGCCAGCAGTTACTCGAGGTGGAGGGCAGATACGCAGTATTTT.

With respect to this clone: Its ends do not fully match the called genes, so a read error is possible. The V and J genes are TRBV30 and TRBJ2-1, with 15 bases fitting TRBD2. The CDR3 covers 12 residues. The V gene's germline CDR1 is GTSNPN and CDR2 SVGIG (reference sequence). CDR3 amino acids: CASGLAGGFRVF. The CDR3 bases are TGTGCCTCCGGACTAGCGGGGGGGTTTAGGGTCTTC.

This chain's CDR3 is CASTEWSNEKLFF. The DNA for the CDR3 is TGTGCCAGTACGGAGTGGTCTAATGAAAAACTGTTTTTT. The V gene is TRBV19, the J gene TRBJ1-4; D is undetermined. CDR3 length: 13 amino acids. Germline-derived CDR1 and CDR2 are LNHDA and SQIVND (reference sequence). The germline V and J ends were trimmed by 7 bases and 3 bases, with 9 bases remaining between them. Supplemented by reference TRBV19 and TRBJ1-4, the full variable domain reads DGGITQSPKYLFRKEGQNVTLSCEQNLNHDAMYWYRQDPGQGLRLIYYSQIVNDFQKGDIAEGYSVSREKKESFPLTVTSAQKNPTAFYLCASTEWSNEKLFFGSGTQLSVL.

The chain recombines TRBV15 with TRBJ1-4, with 8 bases lining up with TRBD1. Per the germline V gene, CDR1 is LNHNV and CDR2 is YYDKDF (reference sequence). The CDR3 covers 15 residues. V dropped 5 bases and J dropped 6; count of bases not matched to a gene: 8. In DNA form, the CDR3 reads TGTGCCACCAGCGGCCCAGGGGGCGTTGATGAAAAACTGTTTTTT. It translates to CATSGPGGVDEKLFF.

V usage is TRBV27 and J usage is TRBJ2-3; D gene ambiguous. Looked up from germline, CDR1 is MNHEY and CDR2 is SMNVEV (reference sequence). V lost 2 bases and J lost 0, with 12 bases in between. The CDR3 runs to 16 residues. CDR3 sequence (DNA): TGTGCCAGCAGTTTAACTGGGCACGAGAGCACAGATACGCAGTATTTT. The encoded protein is CASSLTGHESTDTQYF.

This clone showed up just once. The J gene is TRBJ2-5, the V gene TRBV11-2; 7 bases map to TRBD2. This CDR3 contains 14 residues. Germline lookup yields CDR1 SGHAT and CDR2 FQNNGV. V lost 4 bases and J lost 1; bases outside the gene matches: 3. This CDR3 is CASSSLAVQETQYF. The CDR3 region has the DNA TGTGCCAGCAGCTCTCTAGCGGTCCAAGAGACCCAGTACTTC.

J is TRBJ2-3 and V is TRBV9; weak D call: TRBD1 (6 bases). The CDR3 has 15 residues. Germline CDR1 and CDR2: SGDLS and YYNGEE. V gave up 4 bases and J gave up 4 bases, with 16 bases separating them. In nucleotides, the CDR3 is TGTGCCAGCAGCCCGAAGGGGGTTGTGGCAGATACGCAGTATTTT. It codes for CASSPKGVVADTQYF.

This clone was observed a few times. The chain employs TRBV7-9 and TRBJ2-7, with D possibly being TRBD2 (6 bases). The germline gives CDR1 SEHNR, CDR2 FQNEAQ (reference sequence). This CDR3 is 12 amino acids long. The germline V and J ends were trimmed by 2 bases and 6 bases, with 8 bases remaining between them. CDR3 residues: CASSLQGGEQYF. The CDR3 coding sequence is TGTGCCAGCAGCTTACAGGGAGGCGAGCAGTACTTC.

In regard to this clone: Other DNA sequences of this sample code for an identical CDR3. The genes are TRBV18 and TRBJ2-1; a weak D match, TRBD1 (6 bases). CDR1 and CDR2 from the germline V gene are KGHSH and LQKENI. With 2 bases removed from V and 1 base from J, the gap between germline ends came to 6 bases. The length of the CDR3 is 14 residues. In DNA, the CDR3 is TGTGCCAGCTCACCAACAGGGTCCTACAATGAGCAGTTCTTC. Protein: CASSPTGSYNEQFF.

As DNA, the CDR3 is TGTGCTAGTGGTTTGGTCGCCAGGGGGTCGAAAGATACGCAGTATTTT. This encodes CASGLVARGSKDTQYF. The chain has TRBV12-5 and TRBJ2-3; 7 nucleotides match TRBD1. The germline V gene has CDR1 LGHNT and CDR2 FRNRAP. The CDR3 extends over 16 amino acids. V shed 0 bases, J shed 5 bases, and the junction held 8 bases outside the gene matches.

The V call is TRBV13, the J call TRBJ2-5; 14 bases agree with TRBD2. CDR3 length: 15 residues. Germline CDR1 reads PRHDT; CDR2 reads FYEKMQ (reference sequence). The ends lost 5 bases at V and 4 bases at J; junction bases unmatched: 3. This CDR3 reads CASSAGLAGAETQYF. The CDR3 coding sequence is TGTGCCAGCAGCGCGGGACTAGCGGGAGCAGAGACCCAGTACTTC.

CDR3 DNA sequence: TGTGCCAGCAGCTCTCCCGGGGGAGGTTTAAATGAGCAGTTCTTC. Translated: CASSSPGGGLNEQFF. The V call is TRBV5-4, the J call TRBJ2-1, with D perhaps matching TRBD2 (6 bases). Germline loops: CDR1 SGHNT, CDR2 YYREEE (reference sequence). The CDR3 is 15 amino acids. Trimming took off 3 bases at V and 7 bases at J, with 17 bases between the two ends.

The rearrangement links TRBV27 to TRBJ1-6, with D tentatively TRBD1 (6 bases). V lost 2 bases and J 10 bases, leaving 12 bases between the germline ends. Germline CDR1 MNHEY, CDR2 SMNVEV (reference sequence). This CDR3 comprises 14 residues. Written as DNA, the CDR3 is TGTGCCAGCAGTTTAGTCGGCAGGGGATCACCCCTCCACTTT. Residues: CASSLVGRGSPLHF.

The CDR3 DNA reads as TGTGCCAGCAGTTCACTTGGGACAGGGAACACTGAAGCTTTCTTT. Encoded protein: CASSSLGTGNTEAFF. The chain is built from TRBV28 and TRBJ1-1, with 8 bases aligning to TRBD1. This CDR3 spans 15 amino acids. Germline lookup yields CDR1 MDHEN and CDR2 SYDVKM. The trim removed 4 bases at V and 1 base at J, leaving 5 bases unmatched.

This clone was observed a few times. The rearrangement links TRBV18 to TRBJ2-7; TRBD2 matches 12 bases. This CDR3 region has 14 residues. The ends lost 4 bases at V and 4 bases at J; junction bases unmatched: 2. CDR1 KGHSH and CDR2 LQKENI come from the germline V gene. This CDR3 reads CASSHLAGGYEQYF. CDR3 in DNA: TGTGCCAGCTCACACCTAGCGGGAGGGTACGAGCAGTACTTC.